The 19 T cell receptor beta chains in this list originate from one sample, sequenced in a study of cytomegalovirus exposure and HLA in healthy donors. Data came from immunoSEQ multiplex PCR; TCRdb stores just in-frame clones and leaves some out. The sample holds more than 95,000 clones, roughly 90% seen once. Sequenced input: PBMCs. Receptors were obtained from a woman under 30 in good health and CMV-seronegative.

This clone was seen a single time. This chain uses TRBV6-5 with TRBJ1-1; 11 nucleotides match TRBD1. Germline CDR1 and CDR2: MNHEY and SVGAGI. V lost 3 bases and J lost 7; bases outside the gene matches: 7. CDR3 length equals 15 residues. This CDR3 is CASSYGTGGKIEAFF. The DNA for the CDR3 is TGTGCCAGCAGTTATGGGACAGGGGGGAAGATTGAAGCTTTCTTT.

The chain is built from TRBV6-6 and TRBJ2-5, with a weak D call TRBD1 (6 bases). V was pared by 6 bases and J by 5 bases, with 16 bases between. CDR3 length: 14 residues. Germline V CDR1 and CDR2: MNHNY, SVGAGI (reference sequence). For the CDR3, the DNA is TGTGCCAGCAGGCCCTACAGGGATCAGGAGACCCAGTACTTC. This sequence encodes CASRPYRDQETQYF.

This sequence joins TRBV7-8 and TRBJ1-3; the match to TRBD1 covers 8 bases. After removal of 5 bases from V and 0 bases from J, the junction contained 15 bases not matched to a gene. CDR1 and CDR2 (germline): SGHVS, FQNEAQ. This CDR3 has 19 amino acids. CDR3 in DNA: TGTGCCAGCAGCCTAAGTCCCGGGACAGGAACGGGCTCTGGAAACACCATATATTTT. It is translated as CASSLSPGTGTGSGNTIYF.

The chain recombines TRBV7-2 with TRBJ1-5; D is possibly TRBD1 (5 bases). The CDR3 spans 15 residues. Germline CDR1 and CDR2: SGHTA and FQGNSA. V was trimmed by 5 bases and J by 2 bases, leaving 13 bases between them. The DNA for the CDR3 is TGTGCCAGCAGCCCTGATCGGGGGGGCAATCAGCCCCAGCATTTT. Translating gives CASSPDRGGNQPQHF. Full variable domain (missing parts from reference TRBV7-2 and TRBJ1-5): GAGVSQSPSNKVTEKGKDVELRCDPISGHTALYWYRQSLGQGLEFLIYFQGNSAPDKSGLPSDRFSAERTGGSVSTLTIQRTQQEDSAVYLCASSPDRGGNQPQHFGDGTRLSIL.

V gene TRBV11-1 combines with J gene TRBJ2-1, with D unresolved. CDR1 SGHAT and CDR2 FQDESV come from the germline V gene (reference sequence). V was cut by 2 bases and J by 2 bases, with 10 bases left in between. The CDR3 spans 15 residues. In DNA, the CDR3 is TGTGCCAGCAGCTTATACGAGGTAGCCTACAATGAGCAGTTCTTC. Translating it yields CASSLYEVAYNEQFF.

The V call is TRBV5-6, the J call TRBJ1-6; the match to TRBD1 covers 7 bases. Germline CDR1 SGHDT, CDR2 YYEEEE. V lost 5 bases and J lost 9; bases outside the gene matches: 11. CDR3 length equals 15 residues. The CDR3 DNA sequence: TGTGCCAGCAGATCTTGGACAGGCAGGCGTTCACCCCTCCACTTT. Amino acids: CASRSWTGRRSPLHF.

The CDR3 DNA is TGTGCCAGCAGGTCGACTAGCGGGACGCTCAATGAGCAGTTCTTC. Translation gives CASRSTSGTLNEQFF. This rearrangement joins TRBV6-6 to TRBJ2-1, with 11 bases aligning to TRBD2. CDR1 is MNHNY, CDR2 SVGAGI, per germline (reference sequence). This CDR3 comprises 15 residues. J was trimmed by 6 bases and V by 6 bases; bases with no gene match: 7.

V is TRBV6-6 and J is TRBJ2-7; D might be TRBD1 (5 bases). CDR1 is MNHNY, CDR2 SVGAGI, per germline (reference sequence). The CDR3 length is 15 residues. V lost 0 bases, J lost 3 bases, and 12 bases lay in between. CDR3 DNA sequence: TGTGCCAGCAGTTACTCGAGGCAGGGCTACTACGAGCAGTACTTC. Translating gives CASSYSRQGYYEQYF.

This clone has a handful of counts. The CDR3: CAWSVTEYGYTF. CDR3 bases: TGTGCCTGGAGTGTGACGGAGTATGGCTACACCTTC. V usage is TRBV30 and J usage is TRBJ1-2; D uncertain. Germline V lookup: CDR1 GTSNPN, CDR2 SVGIG (reference sequence). The CDR3 covers 12 residues. Trimming removed 0 bases from V and 5 bases from J, with 7 bases in between.

In DNA form, the CDR3 reads TGTGCCAGCAGCCAGCCGACAGGGGCGGCTTTCTTT. Amino acid sequence: CASSQPTGAAFF. The chain combines TRBV7-9 with TRBJ1-1; 8 nucleotides align to TRBD1. The CDR3 totals 12 residues. Germline-derived CDR1 and CDR2 are SEHNR and FQNEAQ (reference sequence). J gave up 11 bases and V 5 bases, and 7 bases lay outside the gene matches.

This chain uses TRBV30 with TRBJ1-2, with a tentative D call TRBD1 (5 bases). V was cut by 4 bases and J by 3 bases, with 9 bases left in between. This CDR3 is built from 12 residues. CDR1 is GTSNPN, CDR2 SVGIG, per germline (reference sequence). CDR3 in DNA: TGTGCCTGGACCAGGGAGGACTATGGCTACACCTTC. This sequence encodes CAWTREDYGYTF.

V usage is TRBV6-5 and J usage is TRBJ2-1; TRBD2 aligns across 11 bases. Trimming took 6 bases from V and 4 from J; bases not matched to a gene: 5. Per the germline V gene, CDR1 is MNHEY and CDR2 is SVGAGI. This CDR3 is built from 15 residues. CDR3 nucleotide sequence: TGTGCCAGCAGGCTAGCGGGGGGATTGTACAATGAGCAGTTCTTC. Its translation: CASRLAGGLYNEQFF.

The chain employs TRBV5-6 and TRBJ1-1; D is uncertain. Trimming left V 0 bases short and J 8 bases short, with 8 bases between. Germline V gene lookup returns CDR1 SGHDT and CDR2 YYEEEE. This CDR3 is 12 amino acids long. CDR3 sequence reads: CASSLAGGEAFF. For the CDR3, the DNA is TGTGCCAGCAGCTTGGCGGGTGGCGAAGCTTTCTTT. Full variable domain (rest looked up from reference TRBV5-6 and TRBJ1-1): DAGVTQSPTHLIKTRGQQVTLRCSPKSGHDTVSWYQQALGQGPQFIFQYYEEEERQRGNFPDRFSGHQFPNYSSELNVNALLLGDSALYLCASSLAGGEAFFGQGTRLTVV.

This clone has a single count. The chain carries TRBV7-9 and TRBJ2-3; 10 bases are shared with TRBD2. The CDR3 length is 16 residues. V shed 2 bases and J 4 bases; nucleotides not matched to a gene: 6. Germline assignment: CDR1 SEHNR and CDR2 FQNEAQ (reference sequence). CDR3 in DNA: TGTGCCAGCAGCTTATTAGCGGGAGGAGGCGCAGATACGCAGTATTTT. This encodes CASSLLAGGGADTQYF.

The chain links TRBV27 to TRBJ2-3, with unresolved D. From germline, CDR1 is MNHEY and CDR2 SMNVEV (reference sequence). The CDR3 sequence is 12 residues long. V shed 2 bases and J shed 5 bases, with 5 bases lying between them. CDR3 protein: CASSLAGDTQYF. Here the CDR3 DNA reads TGTGCCAGCAGTTTAGCCGGAGATACGCAGTATTTT.

The V gene is TRBV28, the J gene TRBJ1-4; D possibly corresponds to TRBD1 (5 bases). Germline V CDR1 and CDR2: MDHEN, SYDVKM. Trimming stripped 6 bases from V and 7 bases from J, with 18 bases between. The CDR3 is 15 amino acids. CDR3 bases: TGTGCCAGCAGAACCCCGGGGACTGCTGGTGAAAAACTGTTTTTT. Its protein product is CASRTPGTAGEKLFF.

The V gene is TRBV5-8, the J gene TRBJ1-1, with a possible D match to TRBD1 (6 bases). The CDR3 consists of 12 residues. Germline CDR1 and CDR2: SGHTS and YDEGEE. The ends were cut back, 2 bases at V and 9 bases at J, with 11 bases in the middle. This CDR3 reads CASSFVQGQAFF. CDR3 in DNA: TGTGCCAGCAGCTTTGTACAGGGTCAAGCTTTCTTT.

The chain couples TRBV5-1 to TRBJ2-1, with TRBD2 matching over 11 bases. This CDR3 has 15 amino acids. Losses at the gene ends were 0 bases for V and 6 bases for J; bases not matched to a gene: 2. CDR1 is SGHRS and CDR2 is YFSETQ in the germline V gene. CDR3 protein: CASSLELAGANEQFF. For the CDR3, the DNA is TGCGCCAGCAGCTTGGAACTAGCGGGAGCCAATGAGCAGTTCTTC.

This sequence joins TRBV6-1 and TRBJ1-2, with D possibly TRBD1 on 6 matching bases. Looked up from germline, CDR1 is MNHNS and CDR2 is SASEGT. V dropped 1 base and J dropped 4 bases, with 10 bases sitting between them. The CDR3 runs 14 residues. The CDR3 loop is CASSEDGQPYGYTF. For the CDR3, the DNA is TGTGCCAGCAGTGAAGACGGACAGCCCTATGGCTACACCTTC.